This paragraph covers one T cell receptor (beta chain) sequence. This sample was included in a study of blood T cell repertoires in COVID-19. TCRdb keeps only in-frame clones here, not all; method: immunoSEQ multiplex PCR. The sample lists roughly 200,000 clones, nearly 90% occurring once. Sequenced material: PBMCs or T cells enriched from blood (not recorded which). This sequence originates from a woman in her forties with acute COVID-19.

The CDR3: CASTDRETQYF. The CDR3 nucleotides read TGTGCCAGCACCGATAGAGAGACCCAGTACTTC. The V call is TRBV5-6, the J call TRBJ2-5; D not resolved. V lost 6 bases and J 4 bases, leaving 7 bases between the germline ends. The length of the CDR3 is 11 residues. Germline lookup yields CDR1 SGHDT and CDR2 YYEEEE.